The rows below give T cell receptor beta chains drawn from one sample of a study of blood T cell repertoires in COVID-19. Repertoires were generated with immunoSEQ multiplex PCR, while TCRdb's copy carries only in-frame clones and drops some. This table has more than 25,000 clones, approximately 93% appearing once. The sequenced sample consisted of peripheral blood. These receptors came from a human donor with active COVID-19. The donor label of this sample is uncertain. Each CDR3 is given with its conserved first and last residue. The order of the fields is clone size, V gene, J gene, CDR3 protein. Clone size is given for some rows only: seen once, a few or many times, or a class if the clone is expanded.

>-|TRBV18|TRBJ1-4
CASSPPETGPEKLFF
>once|TRBV28|TRBJ2-7
CASYSQGPYEQYF
>-|TRBV28|TRBJ2-7
CASSPDRGTIYEQYF
>-|TRBV30|TRBJ1-2
CAWRQGSNYGYTF
>-|TRBV19|TRBJ2-1
CASSPWAGLADLEQFF
>-|TRBV7-2|TRBJ2-2
CASSRAPGVTGELFF
>once|TRBV10-1|TRBJ1-1
CASSESGTTNTEAFF
>once|TRBV7-6|TRBJ2-7
CASSEGATGDYYEQYF
>-|TRBV7-8|TRBJ2-5
CASRTGGPKETQYF
>once|TRBV5-6|TRBJ2-3
CASSLGQGSFVTQYF
>-|TRBV5-6|TRBJ2-7
CASSLLRIAGGQSYEQYF
>-|TRBV19|TRBJ1-1
CASSSPGEANTEAFF
>once|TRBV29-1|TRBJ2-1
CSVEAGGNNEQFF
>-|TRBV4-2|TRBJ2-6
CASTPERGGSLTGANVLTF
>-|TRBV24-1|TRBJ2-1
CATSDGGDPKSEQFF